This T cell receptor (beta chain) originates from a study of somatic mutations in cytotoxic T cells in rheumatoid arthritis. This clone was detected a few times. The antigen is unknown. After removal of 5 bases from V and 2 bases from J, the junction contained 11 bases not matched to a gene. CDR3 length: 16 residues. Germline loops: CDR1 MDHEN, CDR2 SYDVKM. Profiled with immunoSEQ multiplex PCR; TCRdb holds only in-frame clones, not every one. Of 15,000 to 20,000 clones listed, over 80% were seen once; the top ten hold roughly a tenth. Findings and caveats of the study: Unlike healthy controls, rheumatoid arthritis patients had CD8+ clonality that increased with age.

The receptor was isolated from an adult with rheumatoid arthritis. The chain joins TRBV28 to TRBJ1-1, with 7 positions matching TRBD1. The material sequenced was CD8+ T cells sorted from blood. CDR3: CASSLEQGTANTEAFF. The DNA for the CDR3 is TGTGCCAGCAGTCTAGAACAGGGGACCGCTAACACTGAAGCTTTCTTT.